The entry below gives a single TCR beta chain sequence along with its context. Method: immunoSEQ multiplex PCR; TCRdb's copy keeps in-frame clones and lacks some. This table has tens of thousands of clones, approximately 80% appearing once. The data derive from a study of blood T cell repertoires in COVID-19. Whole-study context: The United States, Italy and Spain were the sources of the acute and convalescent COVID-19 samples.

The ends lost 5 bases at V and 6 bases at J; junction bases unmatched: 6. Per the germline V gene, CDR1 is SNHLY and CDR2 is FYNNEI. CDR3 size: 13 residues. Patients in Seattle were enrolled during active infection, then followed longitudinally. This TCR was recovered from a man younger than 40 with COVID-19, enrolled during active disease. The V call is TRBV2, the J call TRBJ1-2; TRBD1 aligns across 7 bases. Sequencing was done on a sample of peripheral blood. The CDR3 DNA is TGTGCCAGCAGTACGACAGGGTTGGATGGCTACACCTTC. This gives the protein CASSTTGLDGYTF. The full variable domain, completed using reference TRBV2 and TRBJ1-2, is EPEVTQTPSHQVTQMGQEVILRCVPISNHLYFYWYRQILGQKVEFLVSFYNNEISEKSEIFDDQFSVERPDGSNFTLKIRSTKLEDSAMYFCASSTTGLDGYTFGSGTRLTVV.